Following are 19 T cell receptor beta chains from one sample sequenced in a study of blood T cell repertoires in COVID-19. Assay used: immunoSEQ multiplex PCR; TCRdb lists only in-frame clones, some missing. Of approximately 81,000 clones listed, approximately 90% are singletons. Sequenced input: PBMCs or T cells enriched from blood (not recorded which). These receptors were collected from a woman in her forties or fifties with acute COVID-19.

This clone has only one observation. V gene TRBV7-9 combines with J gene TRBJ1-1; D possibly corresponds to TRBD1 (6 bases). Trimming stripped 5 bases from V and 1 base from J, with 17 bases between. This CDR3 region has 16 residues. The germline V gene has CDR1 SEHNR and CDR2 FQNEAQ (reference sequence). This chain's CDR3 is CASSTNPGQSNTEAFF. The DNA for the CDR3 is TGTGCCAGCAGCACTAATCCTGGACAGTCGAACACTGAAGCTTTCTTT.

The V gene is TRBV23-1, the J gene TRBJ1-4; unclear D gene. TRBV23-1 is an open reading frame, and its role is uncertain. Trimming took off 1 base at V and 3 bases at J, with 6 bases between the two ends. The CDR3 loop spans 14 amino acids. The CDR3 protein is CASSQWSANEKLFF. In DNA, the CDR3 is TGCGCCAGCAGTCAATGGTCAGCTAATGAAAAACTGTTTTTT.

V gene TRBV12-3 or TRBV12-4 combines with J gene TRBJ1-5, with TRBD1 matching over 8 bases. The CDR3 has 13 amino acids. Trimming removed 4 bases from V and 7 bases from J; junction bases left unmatched: 3. The CDR3 protein is CASSSDRAQPQHF. DNA of the CDR3: TGTGCCAGCAGTTCGGACAGGGCACAGCCCCAGCATTTT.

CDR3 amino acids: CASSYYRRGDWDNEQFF. CDR3 DNA: TGTGCCAGCAGCTACTACCGACGCGGGGATTGGGACAATGAGCAGTTCTTC. The chain carries TRBV5-4 and TRBJ2-1; D might be TRBD2 (6 bases). CDR1 and CDR2 from the germline V gene are SGHNT and YYREEE (reference sequence). Trimming stripped 3 bases from V and 5 bases from J, with 21 bases between. The CDR3 has 17 amino acids.

The chain couples TRBV19 to TRBJ1-2, with 11 bases fitting TRBD1. This CDR3 region has 14 residues. J lost 8 bases, V lost 7 bases, and 9 bases had no gene match. Per germline, CDR1 LNHDA and CDR2 SQIVND (reference sequence). As DNA, the CDR3 is TGTGCCAGTATCCTCCAGGGGACAGGGGGAGGCTACACCTTC. Translated, it gives CASILQGTGGGYTF.

In its sample, this clone was seen a few times. The J gene is TRBJ2-7, the V gene TRBV7-2; D possibly corresponds to TRBD1 (7 bases). This CDR3 comprises 14 residues. V shed 1 base and J shed 10 bases, with 17 bases lying between them. Germline CDR1 and CDR2: SGHTA and FQGNSA. The CDR3 sequence: CASSLDKRGDRQYF. DNA for the CDR3: TGTGCCAGCAGCTTAGATAAAAGGGGGGACAGACAGTACTTC.

V is TRBV4-2 and J is TRBJ2-7; 9 bases are a match to TRBD1. The CDR3 has 15 residues. CDR1 LGHNA and CDR2 YNFKEQ come from the germline V gene. V shed 3 bases, J shed 3 bases, and the junction held 6 bases outside the gene matches. CDR3 loop: CASSQAGQGDYEQYF. The CDR3 DNA reads TGTGCCAGCAGCCAGGCGGGACAGGGCGACTACGAGCAGTACTTC.

The rearrangement links TRBV12-5 to TRBJ1-1, with D maybe TRBD1 (5 bases). The germline gives CDR1 LGHNT, CDR2 FRNRAP. CDR3 length: 13 residues. V dropped 2 bases and J dropped 5 bases, with 9 bases sitting between them. The chain's CDR3 is CASGLIGGTEAFF. The CDR3 nucleotides are TGTGCTAGTGGTTTGATCGGGGGGACTGAAGCTTTCTTT. Full variable domain (missing parts from reference TRBV12-5 and TRBJ1-1): DARVTQTPRHKVTEMGQEVTMRCQPILGHNTVFWYRQTMMQGLELLAYFRNRAPLDDSGMPKDRFSAEMPDATLATLKIQPSEPRDSAVYFCASGLIGGTEAFFGQGTRLTVV.

This chain links TRBV30 with TRBJ1-3, with 9 bases aligning to TRBD1. This CDR3 region has 16 residues. The V segment lost 3 bases and the J segment 0 bases; nucleotides outside the gene matches: 6. The germline gives CDR1 GTSNPN, CDR2 SVGIG (reference sequence). This CDR3 reads CAWRTGGGTSGNTIYF. In DNA form, the CDR3 reads TGTGCCTGGAGGACAGGGGGGGGAACCTCTGGAAACACCATATATTTT.

The CDR3 region has the DNA TGCGCCAGCAGCCCGAGGGTAGGGGGAGCCGACGACGAGCAGTACTTC. Its translation is CASSPRVGGADDEQYF. This chain links TRBV5-1 with TRBJ2-7, with D tentatively TRBD1 (6 bases). Trimming shortened V by 4 bases and J by 5 bases, and 22 bases separated the two germline ends. This CDR3 has 16 residues. Germline CDR1 and CDR2: SGHRS and YFSETQ.

The chain combines TRBV11-2 with TRBJ2-1, with TRBD2 as a possible D gene (6 bases). The CDR3 length is 15 residues. Trimming took off 1 base at V and 3 bases at J, with 10 bases between the two ends. The germline V gene encodes CDR1 SGHAT and CDR2 FQNNGV. The CDR3 here is CASSLGGGNYNEQFF. The CDR3 coding sequence is TGTGCCAGCAGCTTAGGGGGCGGGAACTACAATGAGCAGTTCTTC. Complete variable domain (other parts from reference TRBV11-2 and TRBJ2-1): EAGVAQSPRYKIIEKRQSVAFWCNPISGHATLYWYQQILGQGPKLLIQFQNNGVVDDSQLPKDRFSAERLKGVDSTLKIQPAKLEDSAVYLCASSLGGGNYNEQFFGPGTRLTVL.

The genes are TRBV10-3 and TRBJ2-3; TRBD2 agrees at 10 bases. There are 16 residues in the CDR3. Germline V gene data show CDR1 as ENHRY and CDR2 as SYGVKD. V was pared by 6 bases and J by 10 bases, with 16 bases of the junction left unmatched. The CDR3 sequence: CAIRTTSGSPGKAQYF. CDR3 sequence (DNA): TGTGCCATCAGGACGACTAGCGGGTCTCCTGGGAAGGCGCAGTATTTT.

The J gene is TRBJ1-1, the V gene TRBV7-2; 8 nucleotides agree with TRBD1. V shed 3 bases, J shed 10 bases, and the junction held 7 bases outside the gene matches. From germline, CDR1 is SGHTA and CDR2 FQGNSA. The CDR3 extends over 13 amino acids. In nucleotides, the CDR3 is TGTGCCAGCAGCTTCTCAGGGGGCGTGGGAGCTTTCTTT. It codes for CASSFSGGVGAFF.

The chain uses TRBV19 and TRBJ1-3; possibly TRBD1 for D (5 bases). Trimming cost V 5 bases and J 4 bases, with 18 bases left between them. Germline V gene sequence: CDR1 LNHDA, CDR2 SQIVND (reference sequence). CDR3 length: 16 amino acids. The CDR3 nucleotides are TGTGCCAGTAGTCTCCCCCGGCAGGGAGGCGGAAACACCATATATTTT. Protein sequence: CASSLPRQGGGNTIYF.

The chain is built from TRBV19 and TRBJ1-4, with D perhaps TRBD1 (6 bases). CDR1 is LNHDA and CDR2 is SQIVND in the germline V gene (reference sequence). The CDR3 is 14 amino acids. Trimming shortened V by 6 bases and J by 2 bases, and 10 bases separated the two germline ends. CDR3 bases: TGTGCCAGTAGACCTACAGGGACTAATGAAAAACTGTTTTTT. This encodes CASRPTGTNEKLFF.

The V and J genes are TRBV5-1 and TRBJ1-1, with D unresolved. The CDR3 runs 14 residues. Trimming shortened V by 4 bases and J by 1 base, and 11 bases separated the two germline ends. From germline, CDR1 is SGHRS and CDR2 YFSETQ. The CDR3 bases are TGCGCCAGCAGCCCCGGAACAGCGAACACTGAAGCTTTCTTT. This translates into CASSPGTANTEAFF.

The CDR3 region is CASSDRQGQETQYF. CDR3 DNA sequence: TGTGCCAGCAGCGATAGACAGGGCCAAGAGACCCAGTACTTC. The V and J genes are TRBV4-2 and TRBJ2-5, with 7 bases fitting TRBD1. The CDR3 runs 14 residues. Germline V lookup: CDR1 LGHNA, CDR2 YNFKEQ. After removal of 5 bases from V and 1 base from J, the junction contained 4 bases not matched to a gene.

This rearrangement joins TRBV6-9 to TRBJ2-7, with TRBD2 identical over 11 bases. The length of the CDR3 is 17 residues. Germline values: CDR1 MNHGY, CDR2 SVAAGI. V dropped 2 bases and J dropped 1; count of bases not matched to a gene: 7. DNA for the CDR3: TGTGCCAGCAGTTATCAGACTAGCGGGACTAGGTCCTACGAGCAGTACTTC. Translated, it gives CASSYQTSGTRSYEQYF.

The rearrangement links TRBV28 to TRBJ2-1, with 11 positions matching TRBD2. Germline V lookup: CDR1 MDHEN, CDR2 SYDVKM. The CDR3 loop spans 14 amino acids. V shed 10 bases and J 9 bases; nucleotides not matched to a gene: 11. CDR3 sequence reads: CATTGLAGGSEQFF. The CDR3 DNA reads as TGTGCCACAACGGGGCTAGCGGGAGGAAGTGAGCAGTTCTTC.